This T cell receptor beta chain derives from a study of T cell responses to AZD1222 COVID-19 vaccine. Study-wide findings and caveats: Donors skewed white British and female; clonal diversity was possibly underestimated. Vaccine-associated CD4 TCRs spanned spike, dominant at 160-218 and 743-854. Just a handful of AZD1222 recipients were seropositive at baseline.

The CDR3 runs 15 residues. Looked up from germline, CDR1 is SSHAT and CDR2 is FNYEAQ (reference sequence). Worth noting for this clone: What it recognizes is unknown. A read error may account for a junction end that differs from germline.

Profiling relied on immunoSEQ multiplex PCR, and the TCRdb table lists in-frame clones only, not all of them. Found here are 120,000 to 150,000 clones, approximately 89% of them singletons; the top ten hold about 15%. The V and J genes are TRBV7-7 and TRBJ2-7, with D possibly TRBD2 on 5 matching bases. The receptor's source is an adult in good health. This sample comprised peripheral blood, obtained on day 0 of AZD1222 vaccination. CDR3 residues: CASSFRTGSSYEQYF. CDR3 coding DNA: TGTGCTAGCAGCTTTAGGACGGGGAGCTCCTACGAGCAGTACTTC.